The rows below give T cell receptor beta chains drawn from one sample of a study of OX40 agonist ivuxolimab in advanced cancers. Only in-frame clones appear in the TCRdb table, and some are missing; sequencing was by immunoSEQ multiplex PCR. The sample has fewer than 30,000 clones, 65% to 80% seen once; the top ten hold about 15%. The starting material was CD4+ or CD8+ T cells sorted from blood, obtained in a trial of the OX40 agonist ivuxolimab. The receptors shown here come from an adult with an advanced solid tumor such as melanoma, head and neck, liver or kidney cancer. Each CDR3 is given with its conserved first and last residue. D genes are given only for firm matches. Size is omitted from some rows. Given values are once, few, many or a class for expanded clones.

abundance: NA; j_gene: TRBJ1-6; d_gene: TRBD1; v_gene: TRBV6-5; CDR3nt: TGTGCCAGCAGTTACTCACGACAGGGAGGTAATTCACCCCTCCACTTT; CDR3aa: CASSYSRQGGNSPLHF
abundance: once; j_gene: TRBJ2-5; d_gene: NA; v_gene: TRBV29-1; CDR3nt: TGCAGCGTTTCCCTCCAAGAGACCCAGTACTTC; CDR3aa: CSVSLQETQYF
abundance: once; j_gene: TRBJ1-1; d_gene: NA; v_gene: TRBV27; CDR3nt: TGTGCCAGCAGTTTCCGGACGGAGAGTGAAGCTTTCTTT; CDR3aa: CASSFRTESEAFF
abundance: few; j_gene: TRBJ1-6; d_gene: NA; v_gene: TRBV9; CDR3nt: TGTGCCAGCAGCGGACTCCGGAATTCACCCCTCCACTTT; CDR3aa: CASSGLRNSPLHF
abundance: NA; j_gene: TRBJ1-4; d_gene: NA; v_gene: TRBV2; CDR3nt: TGTGCCAGCAGCCTTCCGAGCGGAGAAAAACTGTTTTTT; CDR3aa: CASSLPSGEKLFF
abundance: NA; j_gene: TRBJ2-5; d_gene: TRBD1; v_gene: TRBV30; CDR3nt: TGTGCCTGGAGGCGGACAGGGGGGCGAGAGACCCAGTACTTC; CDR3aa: CAWRRTGGRETQYF
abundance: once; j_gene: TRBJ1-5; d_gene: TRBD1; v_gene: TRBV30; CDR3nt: TGTGCCTGGGCAACAGGGGGGAGCAATCAGCCCCAGCATTTT; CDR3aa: CAWATGGSNQPQHF
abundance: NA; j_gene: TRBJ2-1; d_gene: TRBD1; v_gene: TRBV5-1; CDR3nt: TGCGCCAGCAGCCCGAGGCCAGGGGGCCAATACAATGAGCAGTTCTTC; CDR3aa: CASSPRPGGQYNEQFF
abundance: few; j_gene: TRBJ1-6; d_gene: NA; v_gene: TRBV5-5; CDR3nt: TGTGCCAGCAGCCTGGAACTGTCCGGTAATTCACCCCTCCACTTT; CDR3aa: CASSLELSGNSPLHF
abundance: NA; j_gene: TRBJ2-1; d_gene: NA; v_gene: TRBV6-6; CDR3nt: TGTGCCAGCAGTAATGCGGGACAAAGTATATACAATGAGCAGTTCTTC; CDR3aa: CASSNAGQSIYNEQFF
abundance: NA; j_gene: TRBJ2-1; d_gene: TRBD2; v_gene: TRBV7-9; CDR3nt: TGTGCCAGCAGCCCAGGGACCTTAGCGGGGTCCTACAATGAGCAGTTCTTC; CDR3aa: CASSPGTLAGSYNEQFF
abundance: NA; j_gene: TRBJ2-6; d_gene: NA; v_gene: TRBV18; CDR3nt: TGTGCCAGCTCACCAAGGGGCCTAGAAGGTGGGGCCAACGTCCTGACTTTC; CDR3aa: CASSPRGLEGGANVLTF
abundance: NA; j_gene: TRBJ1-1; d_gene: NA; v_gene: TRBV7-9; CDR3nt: TGTGCCAGCAGCTCGGCCCACAGGGAGAACACTGAAGCTTTCTTT; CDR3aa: CASSSAHRENTEAFF
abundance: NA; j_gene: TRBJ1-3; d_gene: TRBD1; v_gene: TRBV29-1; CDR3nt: TGCAGCGTTTCCCCAGGGGGCGCCGGAAACACCATATATTTT; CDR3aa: CSVSPGGAGNTIYF
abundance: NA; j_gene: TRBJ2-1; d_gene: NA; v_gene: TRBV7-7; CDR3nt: TGTGCCAGCAGCTTAGAGGTAGTTTCTGAGCAGTTCTTC; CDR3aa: CASSLEVVSEQFF
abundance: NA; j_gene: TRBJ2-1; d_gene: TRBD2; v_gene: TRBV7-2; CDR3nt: TGTGCCTTTACGAGGACTAGTTATGGTAGTGAGCAGTTCTTC; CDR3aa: CAFTRTSYGSEQFF
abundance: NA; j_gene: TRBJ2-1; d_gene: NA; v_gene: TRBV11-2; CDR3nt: TGTGCCAGCAGCTTAGATAGGTTCAGCTCCTACAATGAGCAGTTCTTC; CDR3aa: CASSLDRFSSYNEQFF
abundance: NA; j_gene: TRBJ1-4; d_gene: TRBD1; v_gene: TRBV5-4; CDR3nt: TGTGCCAGCAGCGCTGACAGGGAGAGAGGGGAAAAACTGTTTTTT; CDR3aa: CASSADRERGEKLFF
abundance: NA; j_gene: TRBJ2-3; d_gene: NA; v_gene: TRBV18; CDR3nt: TGTGCCAGCTCACTCCAGACAGATACGCAGTATTTT; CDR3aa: CASSLQTDTQYF
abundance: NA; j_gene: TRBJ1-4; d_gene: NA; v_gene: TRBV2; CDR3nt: TGTGCCAGCAGTGAGAACAGGGAATTTGGGCGGTTTTTT; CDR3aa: CASSENREFGRFF
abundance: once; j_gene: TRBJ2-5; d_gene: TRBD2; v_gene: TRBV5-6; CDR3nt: TGTGCCAGCACAGCGGGGGGGCTGCAAGAGACCCAGTACTTC; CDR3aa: CASTAGGLQETQYF
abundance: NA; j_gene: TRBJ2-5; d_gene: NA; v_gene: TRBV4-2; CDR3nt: TGTGCCAGCAGCCATACAACTGCAAACCAAGAGACCCAGTACTTC; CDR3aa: CASSHTTANQETQYF
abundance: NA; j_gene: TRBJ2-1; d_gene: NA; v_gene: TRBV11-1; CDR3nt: TGTGCCAGCAGCTTAGCGCGGGTGAACAATGAGCAGTTCTTC; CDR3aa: CASSLARVNNEQFF